The sequence of this T cell receptor (beta chain) was determined in a study of a mutant IDH1 vaccine in newly diagnosed glioma. Study overall: Vaccines were begun 4-6 weeks after radiotherapy alone, or with temozolomide cycles. Patients got radiotherapy, temozolomide, or both beforehand, and most got both. Averaging about 37 years of age, treated patients were about 60% male and 37.5% female.

The time point denotes: week 23, last vaccination. Doses consisted of 300 ug of mutant IDH1 20-mer peptide each, paired with topical imiquimod. There were new WHO grade 3 or 4 astrocytomas in the donors, and these were IDH1-mutant and ATRX-lost. For this clone: Antigen: not known.

Some clones are missing from TCRdb's copy, which holds only in-frame ones; the method was immunoSEQ multiplex PCR. The sample includes just over 65,000 clones, about 80% of them seen just once. The V end lost 3 bases, the J end lost 6 bases, and 10 bases lay between the germline ends. This CDR3 has 12 amino acids. Per germline, CDR1 SGDLS and CDR2 YYNGEE. This rearrangement joins TRBV9 to TRBJ2-7; unclear D gene. This TCR was sampled from a man aged 18 to 29 with glioma. Source: PBMCs, taken from a glioma patient whose treatment included an IDH1 peptide vaccine. The CDR3 reads CASSALVGEQYF. In nucleotides, the CDR3 is TGTGCCAGCAGCGCCCTAGTCGGCGAGCAGTACTTC.